One and the same sample provided the 32 T cell receptor beta chains below, sequenced in a study of cytotoxic CD8 clonotypes in ibrutinib-treated CLL. Sequenced by immunoSEQ multiplex PCR; TCRdb stores in-frame clones only, minus some. The profile shows 130,000 or so clones, approximately 75% of them singletons. This specimen was PBMCs, taken after 12 months of ibrutinib treatment. Receptors originate from a human donor with chronic lymphocytic leukemia.

V and J are TRBV19 and TRBJ2-5; D is undetermined. The germline V and J ends were trimmed by 2 bases and 5 bases, with 3 bases remaining between them. CDR1 is LNHDA and CDR2 is SQIVND in the germline V gene (reference sequence). The CDR3 consists of 11 residues. The CDR3 bases are TGTGCCAGTAGTATACGGGAGACCCAGTACTTC. Protein product: CASSIRETQYF.

The rearrangement joins TRBV5-1 to TRBJ2-1, with TRBD2 matching 12 bases. Germline CDR1 reads SGHRS; CDR2 reads YFSETQ. This CDR3 spans 20 amino acids. The V gene end was trimmed by 2 bases and the J gene end by 13 bases; junction bases not matched to a gene: 25. CDR3 in amino acids: CASSFPRAGPGLAGGRGQFF. In DNA, the CDR3 is TGCGCCAGCAGCTTTCCCCGGGCAGGGCCGGGGCTAGCGGGAGGGCGAGGTCAGTTCTTC.

Only a few counts were recorded for this clone. The chain recombines TRBV7-3 with TRBJ2-3; 9 positions match TRBD2. CDR3 size: 15 residues. V trimming: 5 bases; J trimming: 4 bases; junction bases outside the gene matches: 7. Per germline, CDR1 SGHTA and CDR2 FQGTGA. The CDR3 region has the DNA TGTGCCAGCAGCCGAGTAGCGGGAGCCGCAGATACGCAGTATTTT. Its protein is CASSRVAGAADTQYF.

The CDR3: CASSSGAGGWVTGEQFF. CDR3 in DNA: TGTGCCAGCAGCTCCGGGGCGGGTGGATGGGTGACAGGTGAGCAGTTCTTC. V is TRBV7-8 and J is TRBJ2-1, with D perhaps matching TRBD1 (6 bases). The V gene's germline CDR1 is SGHVS and CDR2 FQNEAQ. There are 17 residues in the CDR3. Deletions cut 4 bases from V and 9 bases from J, with 25 bases between.

The rearrangement joins TRBV18 to TRBJ2-7; tentatively, D is TRBD2 (5 bases). V gave up 6 bases and J gave up 3 bases, with 12 bases separating them. Germline values: CDR1 KGHSH, CDR2 LQKENI. The CDR3 is 13 residues long. In nucleotides, the CDR3 is TGTGCCAGCTCCGGAGCGGTAAACTACGAGCAGTACTTC. Amino acid sequence: CASSGAVNYEQYF. The full variable domain, in which reference TRBV18 and TRBJ2-7 provide the parts outside the CDR3, is NAGVMQNPRHLVRRRGQEARLRCSPMKGHSHVYWYRQLPEEGLKFMVYLQKENIIDESGMPKERFSAEFPKEGPSILRIQQVVRGDSAAYFCASSGAVNYEQYFGPGTRLTVT.

The V and J genes are TRBV25-1 and TRBJ2-7; possibly TRBD1 or TRBD2 for D (5 bases each). This CDR3 is 14 amino acids long. V lost 4 bases and J 2 bases, leaving 12 bases between the germline ends. Per the germline V gene, CDR1 is MGHDK and CDR2 is SYGVNS. Written as DNA, the CDR3 is TGTGCCAGCAGTGGTCCGGGGCTGGCCTACGAGCAGTACTTC. Translated, it gives CASSGPGLAYEQYF.

The V and J genes are TRBV21-1 and TRBJ2-5. TRBV21-1 is marked as a pseudogene. This CDR3 has 12 residues. The DNA for the CDR3 is TGTGCCAGCAGCAAGCCCCACGAGACCCAGTACTTC. Translated: CASSKPHETQYF.

The V gene is TRBV15, the J gene TRBJ2-3, with 7 bases identical to TRBD2. Germline assignment: CDR1 LNHNV and CDR2 YYDKDF (reference sequence). This CDR3 region has 16 residues. J lost 1 base, V lost 3 bases, and 7 bases had no gene match. CDR3 protein: CATSRGTNGGTDTQYF. CDR3 bases: TGTGCCACCAGCAGGGGGACTAACGGAGGCACAGATACGCAGTATTTT.

The chain links TRBV19 to TRBJ1-5; 7 positions match TRBD1. J gave up 0 bases and V 3 bases, and 2 bases lay outside the gene matches. There are 15 residues in the CDR3. The germline CDR1 and CDR2 sequences are LNHDA and SQIVND (reference sequence). The CDR3 loop reads CASSIEGASNQPQHF. Here the CDR3 DNA reads TGTGCCAGTAGTATCGAGGGGGCTAGCAATCAGCCCCAGCATTTT.

The CDR3 nucleotides are TGTGCCAGCAGCTTAGACCTGACTGACTACTCTGGAAACACCATATATTTT. This gives the protein CASSLDLTDYSGNTIYF. This sequence joins TRBV11-2 and TRBJ1-3; no clear D gene. Germline V gene lookup returns CDR1 SGHAT and CDR2 FQNNGV. The CDR3 length is 17 residues. Trimming cost V 0 bases and J 0 bases, with 12 bases left between them. Drawing the rest from reference TRBV11-2 and TRBJ1-3, the complete variable domain is EAGVAQSPRYKIIEKRQSVAFWCNPISGHATLYWYQQILGQGPKLLIQFQNNGVVDDSQLPKDRFSAERLKGVDSTLKIQPAKLEDSAVYLCASSLDLTDYSGNTIYFGEGSWLTVV.

The chain recombines TRBV6-5 with TRBJ1-1; unclear D gene. CDR3 length: 13 amino acids. Germline lookup yields CDR1 MNHEY and CDR2 SVGAGI. Trimming stripped 6 bases from V and 1 base from J, with 9 bases between. The chain's CDR3 is CASRVVGNTEAFF. The CDR3 region has the DNA TGTGCCAGCAGGGTAGTTGGGAACACTGAAGCTTTCTTT.

The rearrangement links TRBV5-1 to TRBJ1-1; D is uncertain. This CDR3 is 14 amino acids long. The V end lost 4 bases, the J end lost 0 bases, and 10 bases lay between the germline ends. Germline V CDR1 and CDR2: SGHRS, YFSETQ. The CDR3 region has the DNA TGCGCCAGCAGCCACGGACGGTTGAACACTGAAGCTTTCTTT. Its protein product is CASSHGRLNTEAFF.

V and J are TRBV27 and TRBJ2-7; 8 nucleotides match TRBD1. J was trimmed by 3 bases and V by 8 bases; bases with no gene match: 6. In germline, CDR1 is MNHEY, CDR2 SMNVEV (reference sequence). The CDR3 consists of 13 residues. The CDR3 sequence is CASGDRTYYEQYF. The CDR3 DNA is TGTGCCAGCGGGGACAGGACTTACTACGAGCAGTACTTC.

The chain recombines TRBV2 with TRBJ2-7; D not certain. The V and J ends lost 10 bases and 4 bases respectively, with 14 bases between them. There are 12 residues in the CDR3. In germline, CDR1 is SNHLY, CDR2 FYNNEI. DNA of the CDR3: TGTGCCACCACGGGTTGGGGTTACGAGCAGTACTTC. Its protein product is CATTGWGYEQYF. Using reference TRBV2 and TRBJ2-7 for the parts outside the CDR3, the full variable domain is EPEVTQTPSHQVTQMGQEVILRCVPISNHLYFYWYRQILGQKVEFLVSFYNNEISEKSEIFDDQFSVERPDGSNFTLKIRSTKLEDSAMYFCATTGWGYEQYFGPGTRLTVT.

The rearrangement uses TRBV6-5 and TRBJ1-4, with 10 bases fitting TRBD1. Germline values: CDR1 MNHEY, CDR2 SVGAGI. V shed 6 bases and J 6 bases; nucleotides not matched to a gene: 7. There are 15 residues in the CDR3. CDR3 coding DNA: TGTGCCAGCAGACAGACAGGGGGCAGAGATGAAAAACTGTTTTTT. Translated: CASRQTGGRDEKLFF.

This clone has a handful of counts. V usage is TRBV9 and J usage is TRBJ2-2; weak D call: TRBD2 (5 bases). This CDR3 is built from 14 residues. Deletions cut 4 bases from V and 4 bases from J, with 11 bases between. Germline values: CDR1 SGDLS, CDR2 YYNGEE. CDR3 nucleotides: TGTGCCAGCAGCTTAGTTGGGAGCACCGGGGAGCTGTTTTTT. It translates to CASSLVGSTGELFF.

The gene calls are TRBV5-1 and TRBJ2-2, with no clear D. The CDR3 covers 14 residues. V shed 4 bases and J shed 2 bases, with 9 bases lying between them. CDR1 is SGHRS and CDR2 is YFSETQ in the germline V gene. The CDR3 coding sequence is TGCGCCAGCAGCAGAGAGACAAACACCGGGGAGCTGTTTTTT. Encoded protein: CASSRETNTGELFF.

The genes are TRBV7-9 and TRBJ2-2; possibly TRBD2 for D (8 bases). The CDR3 covers 16 residues. Germline CDR1 SEHNR, CDR2 FQNEAQ (reference sequence). V was pared by 5 bases and J by 3 bases, with 16 bases between. DNA of the CDR3: TGTGCCAGCAGCCCAGGGGGGACTAGTTACACCGGGGAGCTGTTTTTT. The encoded protein is CASSPGGTSYTGELFF.

The chain links TRBV28 to TRBJ1-6, with D unclear. Germline V gives CDR1 MDHEN, CDR2 SYDVKM. This CDR3 contains 14 residues. V lost 7 bases and J 8 bases, leaving 15 bases between the germline ends. CDR3 amino acids: CASKEAAADSPLHF. As DNA, the CDR3 is TGTGCCAGCAAAGAAGCGGCGGCGGATTCACCCCTCCACTTT.

The CDR3 reads CASSSRLAGDSKTQYF. In DNA, the CDR3 is TGTGCCAGCAGTTCGCGACTAGCGGGTGATTCGAAGACCCAGTACTTC. The rearrangement links TRBV5-6 to TRBJ2-5, with 10 bases matching TRBD2. Germline trimming cut 5 bases from V and 6 bases from J; bases unmatched to any gene: 13. The CDR3 runs to 16 residues. CDR1 is SGHDT, CDR2 YYEEEE, per germline.

This chain links TRBV5-5 with TRBJ2-7; 8 bases fit TRBD1. The CDR3 consists of 12 residues. Germline loops: CDR1 SGHKS, CDR2 YYEKEE (reference sequence). The ends lost 5 bases at V and 2 bases at J; junction bases unmatched: 0. As DNA, the CDR3 is TGTGCCAGCAGACAGGGGGCCTACGAGCAGTACTTC. It specifies CASRQGAYEQYF.

In nucleotides, the CDR3 is TGTGCCAGCAGCCCGCACCAACAGGGGACAGCCAAAAACATTCAGTACTTC. Protein: CASSPHQQGTAKNIQYF. The chain carries TRBV7-2 and TRBJ2-4; 7 nucleotides match TRBD1. Germline CDR1 reads SGHTA; CDR2 reads FQGNSA. V gave up 5 bases and J gave up 0 bases; unmatched junction bases: 10. The CDR3 is 17 amino acids.

V and J are TRBV5-6 and TRBJ1-4; 10 bases are shared with TRBD1. The CDR3 loop spans 15 amino acids. Germline V gene lookup returns CDR1 SGHDT and CDR2 YYEEEE. The V and J ends lost 3 bases and 6 bases, in that order; junction bases with no gene match: 5. As DNA, the CDR3 is TGTGCCAGCAGCTCCCCTGGGACAGGGGATGAAAAACTGTTTTTT. Its translation is CASSSPGTGDEKLFF.

V is TRBV19 and J is TRBJ2-1; D is possibly TRBD1 (6 bases). The ends were cut back, 5 bases at V and 2 bases at J, with 10 bases in the middle. Germline V gene data show CDR1 as LNHDA and CDR2 as SQIVND (reference sequence). CDR3 size: 14 residues. For the CDR3, the DNA is TGTGCCAGTAGTCAGGGGCTAGCCTACAATGAGCAGTTCTTC. Translating it yields CASSQGLAYNEQFF.

The chain carries TRBV6-5 and TRBJ1-2; D gene unclear. Trimming left V 5 bases short and J 6 bases short, with 10 bases between. Germline values: CDR1 MNHEY, CDR2 SVGAGI. The CDR3 contains 12 residues. The CDR3 DNA reads as TGTGCCAGCAGTGAAGTATCTAATGGCTACACCTTC. This sequence encodes CASSEVSNGYTF.

This clone appeared once. V gene TRBV7-9 combines with J gene TRBJ2-5, with D unresolved. Looked up from germline, CDR1 is SEHNR and CDR2 is FQNEAQ (reference sequence). This CDR3 has 14 residues. Trimming left V 5 bases short and J 2 bases short, with 12 bases between. CDR3 in DNA: TGTGCCAGCAGCCCCCACAGAGATCAAGAGACCCAGTACTTC. This sequence encodes CASSPHRDQETQYF.

The chain uses TRBV27 and TRBJ2-7; 10 bases fit TRBD1. V shed 3 bases and J 5 bases; nucleotides not matched to a gene: 7. This CDR3 is built from 15 residues. Germline V gives CDR1 MNHEY, CDR2 SMNVEV (reference sequence). Here the CDR3 DNA reads TGTGCCAGCAGTTTTCTACCGGGACAGGGGCACGAGCAGTACTTC. It translates to CASSFLPGQGHEQYF.

The chain is built from TRBV27 and TRBJ2-1; D is perhaps TRBD1 (6 bases). From germline, CDR1 is MNHEY and CDR2 SMNVEV (reference sequence). CDR3 length equals 14 residues. With 2 bases removed from V and 4 bases from J, the gap between germline ends came to 9 bases. This CDR3 is CASSLTGQYNEQFF. The CDR3 DNA reads as TGTGCCAGCAGTTTAACTGGACAGTACAATGAGCAGTTCTTC.

In nucleotides, the CDR3 is TGTGCCAGCACCCTAATTGGGGGAAGGTCCTACGAGCAGTACTTC. Translating it yields CASTLIGGRSYEQYF. The chain employs TRBV27 and TRBJ2-7; D is perhaps TRBD1 or TRBD2 (5 bases each). Germline CDR1 is MNHEY and CDR2 is SMNVEV (reference sequence). V lost 7 bases, J lost 1 base, and 17 bases lay in between. The CDR3 has 15 amino acids.

The chain has TRBV15 and TRBJ1-4; D is ambiguous. This CDR3 comprises 12 residues. Between the trimmed V and J ends, which lost 3 bases and 5 bases, there was a span of 4 bases. Germline V lookup: CDR1 LNHNV, CDR2 YYDKDF (reference sequence). CDR3 nucleotides: TGTGCCACCAGCAGCATCAATGAAAAACTGTTTTTT. Translated, it gives CATSSINEKLFF.

The chain joins TRBV5-5 to TRBJ1-1, with no clear D. The CDR3 spans 12 residues. V was shortened by 2 bases and J by 1 base, with 3 bases between the two germline ends. Germline V gene sequence: CDR1 SGHKS, CDR2 YYEKEE (reference sequence). The CDR3 loop reads CASSFQNTEAFF. The CDR3 DNA reads TGTGCCAGCAGCTTTCAGAACACTGAAGCTTTCTTT.

The chain recombines TRBV18 with TRBJ2-3; TRBD2 matches at 9 bases. Germline V gives CDR1 KGHSH, CDR2 LQKENI. Losses at the gene ends were 5 bases for V and 2 bases for J; bases not matched to a gene: 2. The length of the CDR3 is 14 residues. The CDR3 is CASSRTSDTDTQYF. For the CDR3, the DNA is TGTGCCAGCTCAAGGACTAGCGACACAGATACGCAGTATTTT.